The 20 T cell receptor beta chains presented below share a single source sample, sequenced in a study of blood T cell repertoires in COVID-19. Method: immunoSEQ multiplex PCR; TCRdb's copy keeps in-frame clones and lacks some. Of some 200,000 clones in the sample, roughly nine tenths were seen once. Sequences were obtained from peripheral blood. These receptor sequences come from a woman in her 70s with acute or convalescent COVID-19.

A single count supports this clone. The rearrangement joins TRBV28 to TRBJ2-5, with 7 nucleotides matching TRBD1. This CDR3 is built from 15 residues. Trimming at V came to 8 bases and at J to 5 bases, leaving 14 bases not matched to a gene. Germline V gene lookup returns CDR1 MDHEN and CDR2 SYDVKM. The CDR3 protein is CASAPPRTGGETQYF. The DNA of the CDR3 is TGTGCCAGCGCCCCTCCTCGGACAGGCGGGGAGACCCAGTACTTC.

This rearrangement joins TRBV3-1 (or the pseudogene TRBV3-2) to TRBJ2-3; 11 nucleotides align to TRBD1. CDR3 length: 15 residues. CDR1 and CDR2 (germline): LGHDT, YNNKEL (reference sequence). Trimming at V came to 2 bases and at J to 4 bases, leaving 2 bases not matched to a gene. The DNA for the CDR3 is TGTGCCAGCAGCCAACGGACAGGGGGCGCAGATACGCAGTATTTT. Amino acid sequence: CASSQRTGGADTQYF.

DNA for the CDR3: TGCAGCGTCCAGACTAGCGGGACTAGCACAGATACGCAGTATTTT. Protein product: CSVQTSGTSTDTQYF. The V and J genes are TRBV29-1 and TRBJ2-3, with 11 nucleotides matching TRBD2. The CDR3 totals 15 residues. Germline V gives CDR1 SQVTM, CDR2 ANQGSEA. The junction had 5 bases not matched to a gene; V was cut back by 6 bases and J by 0 bases.

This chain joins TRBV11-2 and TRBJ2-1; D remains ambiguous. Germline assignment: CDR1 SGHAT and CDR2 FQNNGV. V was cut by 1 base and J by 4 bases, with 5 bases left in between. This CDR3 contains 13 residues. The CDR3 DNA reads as TGTGCCAGCAGCTTAGTGAGGTACAATGAGCAGTTCTTC. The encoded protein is CASSLVRYNEQFF.

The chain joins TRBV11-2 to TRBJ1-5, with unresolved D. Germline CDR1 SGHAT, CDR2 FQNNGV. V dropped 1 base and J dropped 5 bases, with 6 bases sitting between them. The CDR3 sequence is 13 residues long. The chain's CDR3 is CASSLGLDQPQHF. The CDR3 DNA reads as TGTGCCAGCAGCTTAGGGCTTGATCAGCCCCAGCATTTT.

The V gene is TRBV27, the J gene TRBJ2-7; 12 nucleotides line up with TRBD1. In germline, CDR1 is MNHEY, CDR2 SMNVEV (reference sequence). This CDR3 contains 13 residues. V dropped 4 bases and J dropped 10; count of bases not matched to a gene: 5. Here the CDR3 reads CASSSSGTGGQYF. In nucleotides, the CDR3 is TGTGCCAGCAGTTCCTCCGGGACAGGGGGCCAGTACTTC.

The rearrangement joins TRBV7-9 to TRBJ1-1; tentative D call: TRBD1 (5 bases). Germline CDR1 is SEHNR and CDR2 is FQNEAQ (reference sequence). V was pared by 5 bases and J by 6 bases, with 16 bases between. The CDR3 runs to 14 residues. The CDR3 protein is CASSPIDSRPEAFF. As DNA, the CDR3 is TGTGCCAGCAGCCCCATCGACAGTAGGCCTGAAGCTTTCTTT.

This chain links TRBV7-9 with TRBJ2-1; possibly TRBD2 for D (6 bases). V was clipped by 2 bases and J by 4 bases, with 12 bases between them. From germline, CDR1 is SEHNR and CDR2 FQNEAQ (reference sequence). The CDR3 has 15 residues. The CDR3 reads CASSLRAGQYNEQFF. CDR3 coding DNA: TGTGCCAGCAGCTTACGAGCGGGCCAATACAATGAGCAGTTCTTC.

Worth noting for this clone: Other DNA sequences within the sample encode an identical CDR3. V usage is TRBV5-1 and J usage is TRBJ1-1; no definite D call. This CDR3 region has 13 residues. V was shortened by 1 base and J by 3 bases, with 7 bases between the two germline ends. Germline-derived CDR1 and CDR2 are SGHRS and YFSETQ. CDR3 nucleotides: TGCGCCAGCAGCTTGTCGGGATACACTGAAGCTTTCTTT. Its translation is CASSLSGYTEAFF.

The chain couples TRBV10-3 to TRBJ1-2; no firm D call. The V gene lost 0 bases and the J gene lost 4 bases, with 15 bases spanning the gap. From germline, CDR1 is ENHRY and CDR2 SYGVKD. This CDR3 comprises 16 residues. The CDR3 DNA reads TGTGCCATCAGTGAGTCCAGCCAGAGGGCTTTCTATGGCTACACCTTC. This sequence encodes CAISESSQRAFYGYTF.

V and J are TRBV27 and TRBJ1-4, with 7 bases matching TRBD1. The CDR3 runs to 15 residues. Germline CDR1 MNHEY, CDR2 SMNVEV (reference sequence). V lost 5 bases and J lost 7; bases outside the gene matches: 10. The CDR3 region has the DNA TGTGCCAGCAGTAGCTGGACAGGCGTCGTTGAAAAACTGTTTTTT. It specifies CASSSWTGVVEKLFF.

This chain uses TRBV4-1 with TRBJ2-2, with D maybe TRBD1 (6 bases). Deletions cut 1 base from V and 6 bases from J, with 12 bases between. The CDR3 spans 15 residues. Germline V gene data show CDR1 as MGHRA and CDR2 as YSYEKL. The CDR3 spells CASSQGPGTPGELFF. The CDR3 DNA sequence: TGCGCCAGCAGCCAAGGACCGGGGACACCCGGGGAGCTGTTTTTT.

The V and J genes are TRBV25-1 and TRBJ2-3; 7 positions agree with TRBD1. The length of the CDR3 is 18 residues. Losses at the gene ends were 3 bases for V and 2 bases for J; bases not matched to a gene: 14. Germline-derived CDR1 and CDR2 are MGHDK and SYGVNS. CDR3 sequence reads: CASSEPKADRENTDTQYF. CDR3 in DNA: TGTGCCAGCAGTGAGCCAAAAGCAGACAGGGAAAACACAGATACGCAGTATTTT. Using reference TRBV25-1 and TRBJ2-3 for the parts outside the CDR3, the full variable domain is EADIYQTPRYLVIGTGKKITLECSQTMGHDKMYWYQQDPGMELHLIHYSYGVNSTEKGDLSSESTVSRIRTEHFPLTLESARPSHTSQYLCASSEPKADRENTDTQYFGPGTRLTVL.

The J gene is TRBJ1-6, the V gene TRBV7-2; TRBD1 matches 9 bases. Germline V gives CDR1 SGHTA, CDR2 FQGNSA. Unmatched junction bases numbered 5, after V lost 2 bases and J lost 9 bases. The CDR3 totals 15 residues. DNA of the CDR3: TGTGCCAGCAGCTTAACGGGACAGGGAATTTCACCCCTCCACTTT. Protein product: CASSLTGQGISPLHF.

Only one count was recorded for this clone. Written as DNA, the CDR3 is TGTGCCAGCAGCTCCCCCGCGGGGTGGCAGCCCCAGCATTTT. It codes for CASSSPAGWQPQHF. The chain joins TRBV28 to TRBJ1-5; no reliable D call. The CDR3 has 14 residues. V dropped 6 bases and J dropped 7 bases, with 16 bases sitting between them. CDR1 and CDR2 (germline): MDHEN, SYDVKM.

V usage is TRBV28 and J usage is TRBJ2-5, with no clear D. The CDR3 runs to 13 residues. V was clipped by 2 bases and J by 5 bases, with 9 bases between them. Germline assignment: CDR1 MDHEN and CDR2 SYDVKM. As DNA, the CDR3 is TGTGCCAGCAGTTTAGTAAGCCGGGAGACCCAGTACTTC. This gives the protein CASSLVSRETQYF.

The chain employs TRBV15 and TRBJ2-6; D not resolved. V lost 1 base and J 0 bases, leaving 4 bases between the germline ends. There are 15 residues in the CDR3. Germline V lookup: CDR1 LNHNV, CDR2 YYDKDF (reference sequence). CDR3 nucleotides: TGTGCCACCAGCAGAGCAGGCTCTGGGGCCAACGTCCTGACTTTC. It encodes CATSRAGSGANVLTF.

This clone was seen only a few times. CDR3 nucleotides: TGTGCCAGCAGTTCTCCGGGGCTACAGGGGACTAGCGGGAGGGGAAGCTCCTACAATGAGCAGTTCTTC. Protein sequence: CASSSPGLQGTSGRGSSYNEQFF. J is TRBJ2-1 and V is TRBV11-2, with 16 nucleotides matching TRBD2. The CDR3 has 23 amino acids. The J segment lost 0 bases and the V segment lost 6 bases, leaving 20 bases of the junction unmatched. Germline CDR1 and CDR2: SGHAT and FQNNGV.

The CDR3 here is CASSHNGQGWYQPQHF. CDR3 in DNA: TGTGCCAGCAGCCATAATGGACAGGGATGGTATCAGCCCCAGCATTTT. The chain is built from TRBV27 and TRBJ1-5, with TRBD1 identical over 8 bases. The V gene end was trimmed by 6 bases and the J gene end by 5 bases; junction bases not matched to a gene: 12. CDR3 size: 16 residues. Germline V gene lookup returns CDR1 MNHEY and CDR2 SMNVEV (reference sequence).

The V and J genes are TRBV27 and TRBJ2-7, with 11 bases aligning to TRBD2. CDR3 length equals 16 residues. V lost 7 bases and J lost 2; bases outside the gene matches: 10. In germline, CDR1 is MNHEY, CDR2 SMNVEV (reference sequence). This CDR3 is CASTPLSGGAAYEQYF. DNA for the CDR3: TGTGCCAGCACCCCACTTAGCGGGGGGGCCGCCTACGAGCAGTACTTC.